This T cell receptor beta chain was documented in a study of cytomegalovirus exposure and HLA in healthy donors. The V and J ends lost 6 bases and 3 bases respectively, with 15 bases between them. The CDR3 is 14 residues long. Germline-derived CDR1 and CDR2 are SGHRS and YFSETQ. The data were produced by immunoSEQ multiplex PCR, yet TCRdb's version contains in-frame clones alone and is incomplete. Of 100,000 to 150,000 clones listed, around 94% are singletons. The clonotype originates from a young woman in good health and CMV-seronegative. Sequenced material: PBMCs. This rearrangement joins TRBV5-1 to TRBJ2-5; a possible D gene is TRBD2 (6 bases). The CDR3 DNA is TGCGCCAGCACTCGTGGTTCGGGGGAAGAGACCCAGTACTTC. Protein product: CASTRGSGEETQYF.